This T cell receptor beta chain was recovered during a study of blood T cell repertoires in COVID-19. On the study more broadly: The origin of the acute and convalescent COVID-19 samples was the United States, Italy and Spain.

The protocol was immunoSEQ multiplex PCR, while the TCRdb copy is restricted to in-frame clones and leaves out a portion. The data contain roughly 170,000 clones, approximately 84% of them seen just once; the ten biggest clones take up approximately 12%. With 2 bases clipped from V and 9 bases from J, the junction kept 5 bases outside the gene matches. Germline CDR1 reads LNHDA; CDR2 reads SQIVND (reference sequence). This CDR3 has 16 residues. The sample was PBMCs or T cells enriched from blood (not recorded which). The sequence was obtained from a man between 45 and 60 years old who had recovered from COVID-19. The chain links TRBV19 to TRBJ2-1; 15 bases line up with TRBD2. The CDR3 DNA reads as TGTGCCAGTAGTATATGGACTAGCGGGGGGGACACTGAGCAGTTCTTC. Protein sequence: CASSIWTSGGDTEQFF. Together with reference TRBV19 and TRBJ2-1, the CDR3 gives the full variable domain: DGGITQSPKYLFRKEGQNVTLSCEQNLNHDAMYWYRQDPGQGLRLIYYSQIVNDFQKGDIAEGYSVSREKKESFPLTVTSAQKNPTAFYLCASSIWTSGGDTEQFFGPGTRLTVL.